The next 25 T cell receptor beta chains were all read from a single sample in a study of Ad26.COV2.S vaccination and SARS-CoV-2 variants. Treatment described: about 20 received Ad26.COV2.S at low or high dose, single or two shots; several received placebo; per-sample allocation not given. Day 63 following the first vaccine or placebo injection was when the samples were taken. Measured with immunoSEQ multiplex PCR; TCRdb has only the in-frame clones, and not every one. The sample contains some 300,000 clones, approximately 80% of which appear only once. The sequencing used peripheral blood, collected in a trial of Ad26.COV2.S vaccine versus placebo. Receptors were obtained from a person between 18 and 65 years old who received the Ad26.COV2.S COVID-19 vaccine or a placebo.

The rearrangement links TRBV18 to TRBJ1-5; D uncertain. CDR1 and CDR2 (germline): KGHSH, LQKENI. This CDR3 contains 18 residues. V gave up 2 bases and J gave up 4 bases, with 21 bases separating them. DNA of the CDR3: TGTGCCAGCTCACCATTAGCTCGCAGATACGACGAGAATCAGCCCCAGCATTTT. Translated: CASSPLARRYDENQPQHF.

This clone came up once. J is TRBJ2-1 and V is TRBV18; D not resolved. V gave up 0 bases and J gave up 3 bases, with 15 bases separating them. The V gene's germline CDR1 is KGHSH and CDR2 LQKENI. The CDR3 consists of 17 residues. The CDR3 nucleotides read TGTGCCAGCTCACCACCCGACGGACCCGTGTTCTACAATGAGCAGTTCTTC. Its protein product is CASSPPDGPVFYNEQFF. Supplemented by reference TRBV18 and TRBJ2-1, the full variable domain reads NAGVMQNPRHLVRRRGQEARLRCSPMKGHSHVYWYRQLPEEGLKFMVYLQKENIIDESGMPKERFSAEFPKEGPSILRIQQVVRGDSAAYFCASSPPDGPVFYNEQFFGPGTRLTVL.

This clone occurred a few times. The chain links TRBV5-4 to TRBJ1-4; D unresolved. The CDR3 is 14 residues long. V lost 2 bases and J 8 bases, leaving 13 bases between the germline ends. CDR1 SGHNT and CDR2 YYREEE come from the germline V gene (reference sequence). As DNA, the CDR3 is TGTGCCAGCAGCTTCTCCGGGGATGGGGAAAAACTGTTTTTT. This gives the protein CASSFSGDGEKLFF.

This chain uses TRBV6-5 with TRBJ1-5; the D gene is possibly TRBD1 (5 bases). The CDR3 contains 14 residues. Trimming pared 5 bases from V and 0 bases from J, leaving 8 bases between. Germline CDR1 and CDR2: MNHEY and SVGAGI. The CDR3 spells CASSRQFSNQPQHF. The CDR3 bases are TGTGCCAGCAGTCGACAGTTTAGCAATCAGCCCCAGCATTTT.

J is TRBJ2-1 and V is TRBV18; D unresolved. Germline V CDR1 and CDR2: KGHSH, LQKENI. CDR3 size: 15 residues. V was trimmed by 3 bases and J by 1 base, leaving 10 bases between them. In DNA form, the CDR3 reads TGTGCCAGCTCACCTAGGGCATCTTCCTACAATGAGCAGTTCTTC. Protein product: CASSPRASSYNEQFF.

The J gene is TRBJ2-5, the V gene TRBV7-2, with 9 positions matching TRBD2. There are 15 residues in the CDR3. With V trimmed by 6 bases and J by 4 bases, 9 bases remained unmatched. Looked up from germline, CDR1 is SGHTA and CDR2 is FQGNSA. The CDR3 is CASSFQRGESETQYF. The CDR3 DNA reads as TGTGCCAGCAGTTTTCAGCGGGGGGAGTCAGAGACCCAGTACTTC.

This chain uses TRBV10-2 with TRBJ1-1; D remains ambiguous. In germline, CDR1 is WSHSY, CDR2 SAAADI. The CDR3 spans 12 residues. Trimming shortened V by 4 bases and J by 4 bases, and 7 bases separated the two germline ends. Written as DNA, the CDR3 is TGCGCCAGCAGTGTTGCGGTCACTGAAGCTTTCTTT. Translation gives CASSVAVTEAFF.

V gene TRBV19 combines with J gene TRBJ1-2, with unresolved D. The germline V gene encodes CDR1 LNHDA and CDR2 SQIVND (reference sequence). The CDR3 is made up of 11 amino acids. The V end lost 7 bases, the J end lost 4 bases, and 7 bases lay between the germline ends. In nucleotides, the CDR3 is TGTGCCAGTACCGCAGGCTATGGCTACACCTTC. It encodes CASTAGYGYTF. The full variable domain, completed using reference TRBV19 and TRBJ1-2, is DGGITQSPKYLFRKEGQNVTLSCEQNLNHDAMYWYRQDPGQGLRLIYYSQIVNDFQKGDIAEGYSVSREKKESFPLTVTSAQKNPTAFYLCASTAGYGYTFGSGTRLTVV.

The rearrangement uses TRBV28 and TRBJ2-1; D possibly corresponds to TRBD1 (6 bases). The CDR3 loop spans 17 amino acids. Germline V lookup: CDR1 MDHEN, CDR2 SYDVKM. V lost 6 bases, J lost 4 bases, and 22 bases lay in between. The CDR3 spells CASSLLSGQSIYNEQFF. In DNA form, the CDR3 reads TGTGCCAGCAGCCTCCTCTCGGGACAATCCATATACAATGAGCAGTTCTTC.

The gene calls are TRBV3-1 (or the pseudogene TRBV3-2) and TRBJ2-7; D may be TRBD1 (5 bases). The CDR3 totals 14 residues. Trimming took 1 base from V and 5 from J, leaving 12 bases between them. Germline CDR1 and CDR2: LGHDT and YNNKEL (reference sequence). DNA of the CDR3: TGTGCCAGCAGCCAAGCCCACAGGCTAGACGAGCAGTACTTC. Protein product: CASSQAHRLDEQYF.

The V gene is TRBV5-1, the J gene TRBJ2-2; the match to TRBD1 covers 9 bases. The CDR3 totals 16 residues. In germline, CDR1 is SGHRS, CDR2 YFSETQ. V trimming: 4 bases; J trimming: 3 bases; junction bases outside the gene matches: 7. CDR3 DNA sequence: TGCGCCAGCAGCGACCCGGGACAGGGAGACACCGGGGAGCTGTTTTTT. This translates into CASSDPGQGDTGELFF.

The V and J genes are TRBV19 and TRBJ1-4; 7 positions agree with TRBD1. This CDR3 has 15 residues. CDR1 LNHDA and CDR2 SQIVND come from the germline V gene (reference sequence). J gave up 3 bases and V 8 bases, and 9 bases lay outside the gene matches. This CDR3 reads CASARQGIPNEKLFF. The CDR3 DNA follows: TGTGCCAGTGCCCGACAGGGAATACCTAATGAAAAACTGTTTTTT. Complete variable domain (other parts from reference TRBV19 and TRBJ1-4): DGGITQSPKYLFRKEGQNVTLSCEQNLNHDAMYWYRQDPGQGLRLIYYSQIVNDFQKGDIAEGYSVSREKKESFPLTVTSAQKNPTAFYLCASARQGIPNEKLFFGSGTQLSVL.

The chain links TRBV9 to TRBJ1-6; unclear D gene. The germline gives CDR1 SGDLS, CDR2 YYNGEE. The germline V and J ends were trimmed by 4 bases and 10 bases, with 15 bases remaining between them. CDR3 length: 14 residues. The CDR3 bases are TGTGCCAGCAGCCAAGAGGGAGAGGAATCACCCCTCCACTTT. It translates to CASSQEGEESPLHF.

V gene TRBV10-2 combines with J gene TRBJ2-1; TRBD2 matches 7 bases. The CDR3 runs to 15 residues. Per the germline V gene, CDR1 is WSHSY and CDR2 is SAAADI. J was trimmed by 6 bases and V by 2 bases; bases with no gene match: 7. This CDR3 is CASSEKGGEGNEQFF. CDR3 DNA: TGCGCCAGCAGTGAGAAGGGCGGGGAGGGCAATGAGCAGTTCTTC.

The chain links TRBV7-2 to TRBJ1-2, with 7 bases fitting TRBD1. The CDR3 length is 16 residues. Per the germline V gene, CDR1 is SGHTA and CDR2 is FQGNSA. J was trimmed by 4 bases and V by 3 bases; bases with no gene match: 11. CDR3 DNA sequence: TGTGCCAGCAGCTTTCATTCCCGAGACAGGGTCTATGGCTACACCTTC. Translated, it gives CASSFHSRDRVYGYTF.

The CDR3 nucleotides read TGTGCCAGCAGCTTGGGGACAGAACTGGGGTCCGGGGAGCTGTTTTTT. This gives the protein CASSLGTELGSGELFF. This chain links TRBV5-8 with TRBJ2-2; TRBD1 might be the D (6 bases). CDR3 length: 16 residues. Trimming cost V 0 bases and J 6 bases, with 15 bases left between them. Looked up from germline, CDR1 is SGHTS and CDR2 is YDEGEE.

The chain has TRBV30 and TRBJ1-1; D not resolved. This CDR3 has 12 amino acids. The germline V gene encodes CDR1 GTSNPN and CDR2 SVGIG (reference sequence). V lost 0 bases and J lost 4, with 6 bases in between. The DNA of the CDR3 is TGTGCCTGGAGTGTGGAGGGCACTGAAGCTTTCTTT. Protein: CAWSVEGTEAFF.

This chain joins TRBV19 and TRBJ1-1; a weak D match, TRBD1 (6 bases). Germline CDR1 reads LNHDA; CDR2 reads SQIVND (reference sequence). V was pared by 3 bases and J by 6 bases, with 17 bases between. The CDR3 is made up of 15 amino acids. CDR3 in DNA: TGTGCCAGTAGTATTAGTCTCGGGGGGCCACCTGAAGCTTTCTTT. Protein sequence: CASSISLGGPPEAFF.

The gene calls are TRBV6-5 and TRBJ2-7; 7 bases map to TRBD1. The CDR3 has 14 residues. V gave up 6 bases and J gave up 2 bases; unmatched junction bases: 7. Per germline, CDR1 MNHEY and CDR2 SVGAGI. CDR3 region: CASRREGGTYEQYF. The CDR3 coding sequence is TGTGCCAGCAGACGGGAAGGGGGCACCTACGAGCAGTACTTC.

The chain carries TRBV30 and TRBJ1-4; D is undetermined. The ends were cut back, 4 bases at V and 4 bases at J, with 13 bases in the middle. CDR3 size: 14 residues. The V gene's germline CDR1 is GTSNPN and CDR2 SVGIG (reference sequence). The CDR3 DNA reads as TGTGCCTGGAACCGAGGACGGATTAATGAAAAACTGTTTTTT. As protein: CAWNRGRINEKLFF.

This chain joins TRBV7-9 and TRBJ1-6; a possible D gene is TRBD1 (6 bases). The CDR3 has 14 amino acids. V lost 5 bases, J lost 7 bases, and 12 bases lay in between. Germline V gives CDR1 SEHNR, CDR2 FQNEAQ (reference sequence). In DNA, the CDR3 is TGTGCCAGCAGCCCCTGGACAGAAAATTCACCCCTCCACTTT. This gives the protein CASSPWTENSPLHF.

This chain connects TRBV12-5 to TRBJ1-2; weak D call: TRBD1 (6 bases). The CDR3 has 14 residues. The germline V and J ends were trimmed by 3 bases and 7 bases, with 15 bases remaining between them. Germline V CDR1 and CDR2: LGHNT, FRNRAP. The CDR3 spells CASGLSGTNRGYTF. As DNA, the CDR3 is TGTGCTAGTGGTTTATCCGGGACAAATCGTGGCTACACCTTC.

This clone was recorded once. This chain's CDR3 is CASSLYQTDTQYF. CDR3 sequence (DNA): TGTGCCAGCAGCTTGTACCAAACAGATACGCAGTATTTT. This sequence joins TRBV5-8 and TRBJ2-3, with unresolved D. Germline assignment: CDR1 SGHTS and CDR2 YDEGEE. Trimming shortened V by 1 base and J by 3 bases, and 6 bases separated the two germline ends. The CDR3 runs to 13 residues.

V usage is TRBV15 and J usage is TRBJ2-1, with unresolved D. Germline V CDR1 and CDR2: LNHNV, YYDKDF (reference sequence). The V and J ends lost 0 bases and 9 bases respectively, with 9 bases between them. The CDR3 length is 13 residues. The CDR3 is CATSRDQGFEQFF. The CDR3 DNA reads as TGTGCCACCAGCAGAGATCAAGGATTTGAGCAGTTCTTC.

This chain links TRBV5-4 with TRBJ2-1; D remains unclear. V shed 0 bases and J shed 0 bases, with 10 bases lying between them. The CDR3 length is 16 residues. Germline V CDR1 and CDR2: SGHNT, YYREEE (reference sequence). Here the CDR3 DNA reads TGTGCCAGCAGCTTGGATGCCGAGAGCTCCTACAATGAGCAGTTCTTC. Its translation is CASSLDAESSYNEQFF.